This is a list of T cell receptor beta chains from one sample in a study of T-cell reconstitution after alpha-beta-depleted transplantation in children. Each CDR3 protein is one row after TCRdb ran MiXCR on the PCR reads. The sample shows around 580,000 distinct CDR3 sequences, 20% to 25% of them seen only once. This material consisted of PBMCs, mostly from graft donor cells, taken 360 days after TCRalphabeta/CD19-depleted stem cell transplant. The receptors here all came from a boy in the first two years of life who had a stem cell transplant for acute myeloid leukemia, so the T cells may come from the graft donor. Each CDR3 is given with its conserved first and last residue. D genes are given only for firm matches. Only some rows state a clone size, as once, few, many or a class for expanded clones.

size	V	D	J	DNA	CDR3
many	TRBV5-1	-	TRBJ1-1	TGCGCCAGCAGCCCCGACTCAGGGGCGGGCACTGAAGCTTTCTTT	CASSPDSGAGTEAFF
few	TRBV20-1	-	TRBJ1-6	TGCAGTGCTAGAGACGCCCTGCGTGTGGCCGAATTTAATTCACCCCTCCACTTT	CSARDALRVAEFNSPLHF
-	TRBV29-1	TRBD1	TRBJ2-5	TGCAGCGTTGGCAACAGGGGGCGTGGACAAGAGACCCAGTACTTC	CSVGNRGRGQETQYF
-	TRBV6-1	TRBD2	TRBJ2-7	TGTGCCAGCAGTAATGGACTAGCGGGTCAGCAGTACTTC	CASSNGLAGQQYF
-	TRBV6-1	TRBD1	TRBJ1-5	TGTGCCAGCAGTCCGATGCGGACAGGTCTATCGCAGCCCCAGCATTTT	CASSPMRTGLSQPQHF
few	TRBV29-1	TRBD1	TRBJ1-4	TGCAGCGCCTCCGGGACAGGGAATTCTCGAGCTAATGAAAAACTGTTTTTT	CSASGTGNSRANEKLFF
many	TRBV20-1	-	TRBJ2-1	TGCAGTGCTAGAGAGGTCGTTCACGGTGAGCAGTTCTTC	CSAREVVHGEQFF
-	TRBV7-3	TRBD2	TRBJ2-1	TGTGCCAGCAGCTTAGATTCTAGCGGGGCTGTGGAGCAGTTCTTC	CASSLDSSGAVEQFF
-	TRBV4-3	TRBD2	TRBJ2-1	TGCGCCAGCAGCCAAGATGGACTAGCCTATGAGCAGTTCTTC	CASSQDGLAYEQFF
-	TRBV6-1	-	TRBJ2-5	TGTGCCAGCAGGCGCCCGCCTCAAGAGACCCAGTACTTC	CASRRPPQETQYF
few	TRBV18	TRBD1	TRBJ2-7	TGTGCCAGCTCATCAAGACAGGGGGCCTTTGTGGAGCAGTACTTC	CASSSRQGAFVEQYF
-	TRBV6-2/TRBV6-3	-	TRBJ1-5	TGTGCTATCAACCGACAAGGCCGCAATCAGCCCCAGCATTTT	CAINRQGRNQPQHF
few	TRBV6-5	-	TRBJ2-1	TGTGCCAGCTCGAGAGCAGGGGCAAGCAATGAGCAGTTCTTC	CASSRAGASNEQFF
-	TRBV28	-	TRBJ2-5	TGTGCCAGCAGTTTACAAGGTGTCGCCGGCGTGGAAACCCAGTACTTC	CASSLQGVAGVETQYF
few	TRBV20-1	TRBD1	TRBJ1-5	TGCAGTGCTAGAGGTTGGGACAGGGGAAGCAATCAGCCCCAGCATTTT	CSARGWDRGSNQPQHF
few	TRBV27	TRBD2	TRBJ2-3	TGTGCCAGCAGTTTATCCGGGACTAGCTACGATACGCAGTATTTT	CASSLSGTSYDTQYF
few	TRBV20-1	-	TRBJ2-3	TGCAGTGCTAGAGATCGTGGGGGGCCTAGCGCAGATACGCAGTATTTT	CSARDRGGPSADTQYF
many	TRBV5-6	-	TRBJ2-1	TGTGCCAGCAGCTTGGCTACTCGAGGCCATGAGCAGTTCTTC	CASSLATRGHEQFF
-	TRBV28	-	TRBJ2-3	TGTGCCAGCAGTCGAGGGAATACAGATACGCAGTATTTT	CASSRGNTDTQYF
few	TRBV6-2/TRBV6-3	TRBD1	TRBJ2-7	TGTGCCAGCAGACCTGGGACAGACTACGAGCAGTACTTC	CASRPGTDYEQYF
few	TRBV24-1	-	TRBJ1-1	TGTGCCACCAGTCAGTCGGGGCCTGGACAGCTTTCTGAAGCTTTCTTT	CATSQSGPGQLSEAFF
many	TRBV6-1	TRBD1	TRBJ1-6	TGTGCCAGCAGTGGCATCACAGGGGGCGGTTCACCCCTCCACTTT	CASSGITGGGSPLHF
few	TRBV10-3	-	TRBJ1-6	TGTGCCATCAGCGGGCAGGGGAGCTCCTATAATTCACCCCTCCACTTT	CAISGQGSSYNSPLHF
many	TRBV15	-	TRBJ1-1	TGTGCCACCAGCAGAGATACTGAAGCTTTCTTT	CATSRDTEAFF
few	TRBV4-3	-	TRBJ2-3	TGCGCCAGCAGCAACGCCCCCACGCCTCCCTCCACAGATACGCAGTATTTT	CASSNAPTPPSTDTQYF
many	TRBV7-9	-	TRBJ1-2	TGTGCCAGCACCCCATCAGGACTGACATATGGCTACACCTTC	CASTPSGLTYGYTF
-	TRBV29-1	-	TRBJ2-1	TGCAGCGTTGTGGGTGGGGGCTATCGCTACAATGAGCAGTTCTTC	CSVVGGGYRYNEQFF
-	TRBV6-1	-	TRBJ1-1	TGTGCCAGCAGTGAGGACGTAGGAGTGAACACTGAAGCTTTCTTT	CASSEDVGVNTEAFF
many	TRBV6-5	-	TRBJ1-1	TGTGCCAGCAGTTACGGAAGGTACACTGAAGCTTTCTTT	CASSYGRYTEAFF
few	TRBV20-1	-	TRBJ1-6	TGCAGTGCTAGAGATTTCTCATCACCCCTCCACTTT	CSARDFSSPLHF
many	TRBV20-1	-	TRBJ2-1	TGCAGTGCTAGAGCTAGGACAGCAAGCTCCTACAATGAGCAGTTCTTC	CSARARTASSYNEQFF